This is a list of T cell receptor beta chains from one sample in a study of neurological immune-mediated disorders. One entry per CDR3 protein results from TCRdb running MiXCR on the 5' RACE reads. Among about 59,000 distinct CDR3 sequences listed, around 3.5% were seen once. Sequencing was done on a sample of PBMCs. The origin of the receptors is a woman aged 25 to 39 with multiple sclerosis. Each CDR3 is given with its conserved first and last residue. The D gene is left open where the match is weak. The size entry is marked missing in some rows and otherwise reads once, few, many or a size class.

size | J | D | length | V | CDR3 | DNA
many | TRBJ2-5 | TRBD2 | 16 | TRBV10-3 | CAISESLREGLETQYF | TGTGCCATCAGTGAGTCACTACGGGAGGGCCTAGAGACCCAGTACTTC
many | TRBJ2-1 | NA | 12 | TRBV7-2 | CASSPYDNEQFF | TGTGCCAGCAGCCCCTATGACAATGAGCAGTTCTTC
many | TRBJ2-3 | NA | 16 | TRBV6-2/TRBV6-3 | CASSYSRREDTDTQYF | TGTGCCAGCAGTTACTCGAGAAGGGAAGATACAGATACGCAGTATTTT
many | TRBJ2-1 | TRBD2 | 17 | TRBV3-1 | CASSQDLSGSSYNEQFF | TGTGCCAGCAGCCAAGACCTCAGCGGGAGCTCCTACAATGAGCAGTTCTTC
many | TRBJ2-4 | NA | 19 | TRBV6-5 | CASRHRATPDPLAKNIQYF | TGTGCCAGCAGGCACCGGGCCACCCCGGATCCACTAGCCAAAAACATTCAGTACTTC
many | TRBJ2-7 | NA | 15 | TRBV5-4 | CASSLDGLSSYEQYF | TGTGCCAGCAGCTTGGACGGGCTTAGCTCCTACGAGCAGTACTTC
NA | TRBJ1-1 | NA | 15 | TRBV28 | CASSFPGGTNTEAFF | TGTGCCAGCAGTTTTCCGGGAGGAACGAACACTGAAGCTTTCTTT
many | TRBJ2-7 | NA | 15 | TRBV20-1 | CSARPGLPISYEQYF | TGCAGTGCTAGACCGGGACTGCCTATCTCCTACGAGCAGTACTTC
NA | TRBJ2-6 | TRBD2 | 17 | TRBV10-2 | CASSELAGGPGANVLTF | TGCGCCAGCAGTGAGCTAGCGGGGGGGCCTGGGGCCAACGTCCTGACTTTC
many | TRBJ2-3 | NA | 14 | TRBV20-1 | CSARRVESEDTQYF | TGCAGTGCTAGGCGTGTGGAGTCTGAAGATACGCAGTATTTT
NA | TRBJ2-7 | NA | 12 | TRBV19 | CASSQDPYEQYF | TGTGCCAGTAGCCAGGATCCCTACGAGCAGTACTTC
few | TRBJ1-5 | NA | 13 | TRBV4-1 | CASSQDKKGPQNF | TGCGCCAGCAGCCAAGATAAGAAGGGCCCCCAGAATTTT
many | TRBJ1-1 | NA | 11 | TRBV29-1 | CSVSGVTEAFF | TGCAGCGTCTCAGGGGTGACTGAAGCTTTCTTT
many | TRBJ1-1 | NA | 15 | TRBV9 | CASSVGGAWDTEAFF | TGTGCCAGCAGCGTAGGAGGGGCCTGGGACACTGAAGCTTTCTTT
many | TRBJ1-2 | NA | 12 | TRBV15 | CATSRDQDGYTF | TGTGCCACCAGCAGAGATCAAGATGGCTACACCTTC
many | TRBJ2-1 | NA | 11 | TRBV15 | CATSRELVQFF | TGTGCCACCAGCAGAGAACTGGTGCAGTTCTTC
many | TRBJ1-1 | NA | 13 | TRBV10-3 | CAISAGGALGAFF | TGTGCCATCAGTGCGGGAGGGGCGCTGGGGGCTTTCTTT
many | TRBJ2-3 | NA | 13 | TRBV20-1 | CSATSGTWDTQYF | TGCAGTGCTACCTCGGGGACGTGGGATACGCAGTATTTT
NA | TRBJ2-2 | TRBD2 | 17 | TRBV5-1 | CASSFGLAGGTGGELFF | TGCGCCAGCAGCTTCGGACTAGCGGGGGGGACAGGCGGGGAGCTGTTTTTT
many | TRBJ1-2 | NA | 13 | TRBV5-1 | CASSLERVYGYTF | TGCGCCAGCAGCTTGGAACGGGTTTATGGCTACACCTTC
many | TRBJ2-1 | NA | 15 | TRBV3-1 | CASSQDRRSHTEQFF | TGTGCCAGCAGCCAAGACCGCCGTTCCCACACGGAGCAGTTCTTC
many | TRBJ2-2 | TRBD1 | 14 | TRBV3-1 | CASRIQGSTGELFF | TGTGCCAGCCGTATACAGGGGTCCACCGGGGAGCTGTTTTTT
many | TRBJ1-2 | NA | 15 | TRBV29-1 | CSVEATALKVYGYTF | TGCAGCGTTGAAGCGACAGCCCTCAAGGTCTATGGCTACACCTTC
many | TRBJ2-1 | TRBD2 | 17 | TRBV5-1 | CASSLGVSGRSYNEQFF | TGCGCCAGCAGCTTGGGGGTAAGCGGGAGGTCCTACAATGAGCAGTTCTTC
NA | TRBJ1-4 | NA | 17 | TRBV14 | CASSQRTGATTNEKLFF | TGTGCCAGCAGCCAACGCACAGGAGCAACAACTAATGAAAAACTGTTTTTT
many | TRBJ2-3 | NA | 14 | TRBV28 | CASSLYGGPDTQYF | TGTGCCAGCAGTTTATACGGCGGCCCAGATACGCAGTATTTT
many | TRBJ2-5 | NA | 13 | TRBV20-1 | CSAKSGFQETQYF | TGCAGTGCCAAATCCGGGTTCCAAGAGACCCAGTACTTC